The present T cell receptor beta chain was sequenced within a study of blood T cell repertoires in COVID-19. Study at large: Sites in the United States, Italy and Spain provided acute and convalescent COVID-19 samples. PBMCs, B-cell-depleted T cells, or T cells were the source of the cDNA or gDNA that made up the material.

Original processing notes: Amplification of reference gene primers provided the estimated nucleated cell counts. Assay used: immunoSEQ multiplex PCR; TCRdb lists only in-frame clones, some missing. V and J calls and clone size are copied from that table; D and trimming were computed from the DNA. Among about 49,000 clones listed, about 85% were seen once. The V and J ends lost 1 base and 3 bases, in that order; junction bases with no gene match: 6. The germline CDR1 and CDR2 sequences are LNHDA and SQIVND (reference sequence). The CDR3 runs to 16 residues. Source material: peripheral blood. V gene TRBV19 combines with J gene TRBJ2-1; 7 nucleotides match TRBD2. The clonotype was recovered from a man between 35 and 55 years old with active COVID-19. This CDR3 is CASSIGEGDGYNEQFF. The CDR3 DNA follows: TGTGCCAGTAGTATAGGGGAGGGAGACGGCTACAATGAGCAGTTCTTC.